The present T cell receptor (beta chain) was sequenced within a study of shared clonotypes between healthy human individuals. The wider study: CD4 naive and memory got three plates each, CD8 naive two, CD8 memory one. Study-wide points: Sequencing depth was expected to influence donor clonotype sharing.

Sequencing was performed with immunoSEQ multiplex PCR; in TCRdb, only in-frame clones are kept and a portion is missing. The sample lists roughly 2.2 million clones, around 92% occurring once. In regard to this clone: Its specificity is not known.

Trimming shortened V by 6 bases and J by 0 bases, and 13 bases separated the two germline ends. The CDR3 is made up of 14 amino acids. Germline V CDR1 and CDR2: SQVTM, ANQGSEA. This receptor was obtained from a man aged 18 to 35 in good health. Some clones in this sample may be carry-over from other donors' samples. Material: naive CD4+ T cells from PBMCs. As for subset: CD45RA+ positively selected. The chain employs TRBV29-1 and TRBJ2-3, with D perhaps TRBD2 (6 bases). DNA of the CDR3: TGCAGCGTGGCGGGGCGGGTAAGCACAGATACGCAGTATTTT. Protein product: CSVAGRVSTDTQYF.